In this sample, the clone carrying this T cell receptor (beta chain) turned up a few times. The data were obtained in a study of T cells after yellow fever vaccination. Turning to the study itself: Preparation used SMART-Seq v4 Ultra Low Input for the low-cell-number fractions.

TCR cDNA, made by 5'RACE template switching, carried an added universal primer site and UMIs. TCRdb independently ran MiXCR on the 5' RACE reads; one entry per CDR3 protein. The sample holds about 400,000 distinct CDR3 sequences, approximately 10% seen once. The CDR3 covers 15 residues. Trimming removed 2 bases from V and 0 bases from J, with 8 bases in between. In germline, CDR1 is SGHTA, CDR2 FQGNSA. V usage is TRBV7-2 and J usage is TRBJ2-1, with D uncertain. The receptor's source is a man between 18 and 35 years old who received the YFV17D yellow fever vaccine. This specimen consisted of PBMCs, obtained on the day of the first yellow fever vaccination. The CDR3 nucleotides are TGTGCCAGCAGCTTACGTCCGGGCTCCTACAATGAGCAGTTCTTC. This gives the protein CASSLRPGSYNEQFF. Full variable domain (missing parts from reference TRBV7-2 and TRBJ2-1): GAGVSQSPSNKVTEKGKDVELRCDPISGHTALYWYRQSLGQGLEFLIYFQGNSAPDKSGLPSDRFSAERTGGSVSTLTIQRTQQEDSAVYLCASSLRPGSYNEQFFGPGTRLTVL.